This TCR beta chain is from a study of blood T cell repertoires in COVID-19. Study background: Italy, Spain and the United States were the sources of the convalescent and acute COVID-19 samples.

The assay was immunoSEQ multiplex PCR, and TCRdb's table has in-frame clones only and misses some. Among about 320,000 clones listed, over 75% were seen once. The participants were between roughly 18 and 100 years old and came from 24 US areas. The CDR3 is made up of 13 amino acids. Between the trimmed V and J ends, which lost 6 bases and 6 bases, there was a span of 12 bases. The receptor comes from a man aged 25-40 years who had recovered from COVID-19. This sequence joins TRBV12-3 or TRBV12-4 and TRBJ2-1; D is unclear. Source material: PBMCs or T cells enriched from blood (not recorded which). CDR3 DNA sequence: TGTGCCAGCAGCTCTACTTCGGTCAATGAGCAGTTCTTC. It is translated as CASSSTSVNEQFF.